This is a list of T cell receptor beta chains from one sample in a study of identical twins. MiXCR was run by TCRdb on the 5' RACE reads, yielding one entry per CDR3 protein. Of some 600,000 distinct CDR3 sequences in the sample, roughly 6.6% are singletons; the top ten hold 1.6%. This sample was shared with a second study, whose subject was yellow fever vaccine responses in identical twins.

The sample consisted of PBMCs. The receptors here all came from a woman younger than 30 in good health. CDR3s include the opening cysteine and the closing phenylalanine or tryptophan. The D gene is left open where the match is weak. Clone size is shown for a subset of rows, as once, few, many or a class of expanded clone.

size: -; V: TRBV6-1; J: TRBJ1-1; D: TRBD1; DNA: TGTGCCAGCAGTGAGACCAGGGGTGGGACAGGCACTGAAGCTTTCTTT; CDR3: CASSETRGGTGTEAFF
size: -; V: TRBV5-6; J: TRBJ2-7; D: -; DNA: TGTGCCAGCAGCTTGTTACGGGAGAACCACGAGCAGTACTTC; CDR3: CASSLLRENHEQYF
size: few; V: TRBV18; J: TRBJ1-6; D: -; DNA: TGTGCCAGCTCACCACTTTCCCGAAGCTCCTATAATTCACCCCTCCACTTT; CDR3: CASSPLSRSSYNSPLHF
size: many; V: TRBV27; J: TRBJ1-6; D: -; DNA: TGTGCCAGCAGTTTAGGGGGGCGATTCAGCCCTTCACCCCTCCACTTT; CDR3: CASSLGGRFSPSPLHF
size: many; V: TRBV4-2; J: TRBJ1-1; D: -; DNA: TGTGCCAGCAGCCAAGAAGACCAGGCCAACACTGAAGCTTTCTTT; CDR3: CASSQEDQANTEAFF
size: many; V: TRBV5-1; J: TRBJ1-2; D: TRBD1; DNA: TGCGCCAGCAGCTCAGGGGGCGCCGTCTATGGCTACACCTTC; CDR3: CASSSGGAVYGYTF
size: few; V: TRBV9; J: TRBJ2-1; D: TRBD1; DNA: TGTGCCAGCAGCGCTAAACAGGGGAACTACAATGAGCAGTTCTTC; CDR3: CASSAKQGNYNEQFF
size: -; V: TRBV7-8; J: TRBJ2-2; D: TRBD2; DNA: TGTGCCAGCAGCTTAGTTACTAGCGGGGGCGCCGGGGAGCTGTTTTTT; CDR3: CASSLVTSGGAGELFF
size: -; V: TRBV29-1; J: TRBJ1-2; D: TRBD1; DNA: TGCAGCGTTGAAGACCGCATCCCCTCGATGGGGACAGCCACCTTC; CDR3: CSVEDRIPSMGTATF
size: many; V: TRBV27; J: TRBJ1-5; D: -; DNA: TGTGCCAGCAGTTTTTTTAGCAATCAGCCCCAGCATTTT; CDR3: CASSFFSNQPQHF
size: many; V: TRBV7-9; J: TRBJ2-1; D: TRBD2; DNA: TGTGCCAGTCTACAGGCGGGGGGCTGGAATGAGCAGTTCTTC; CDR3: CASLQAGGWNEQFF
size: few; V: TRBV3-1; J: TRBJ1-2; D: -; DNA: TGTGCCAGCAGCCTACCAATCGGGGGGTCCCATGGCTACACCTTC; CDR3: CASSLPIGGSHGYTF
size: -; V: TRBV7-9; J: TRBJ2-2; D: TRBD2; DNA: TGTGCCAGCAGCCCCCTGCGGGGGGGCGCCACCGGGGAGCTGTTTTTT; CDR3: CASSPLRGGATGELFF
size: few; V: TRBV11-2; J: TRBJ1-2; D: -; DNA: TGTGCCAGCAGCTTAGCGCAGAGAAGCTATGGCTACACCTTC; CDR3: CASSLAQRSYGYTF
size: many; V: TRBV3-1; J: TRBJ1-2; D: -; DNA: TGTGCCAGCAGCCAAGGATTCCAACAGACAGCTTTCTACACCTTC; CDR3: CASSQGFQQTAFYTF
size: many; V: TRBV12-3/TRBV12-4; J: TRBJ1-4; D: -; DNA: TGTGCCAGCAGAGAGCGAGGGGGGAATCATGAAAAACTGTTTTTT; CDR3: CASRERGGNHEKLFF
size: many; V: TRBV12-3/TRBV12-4; J: TRBJ2-1; D: TRBD2; DNA: TGTGCCAGCAGTCTAAGGACTAGCGGAAACGCAAAGCAGTTCTTC; CDR3: CASSLRTSGNAKQFF
size: many; V: TRBV4-1; J: TRBJ2-5; D: -; DNA: TGCGCCAGCAGCAAGACCTGGCAGGAGACCCAGTACTTC; CDR3: CASSKTWQETQYF
size: many; V: TRBV10-3; J: TRBJ2-1; D: -; DNA: TGTGCCATCAGTGTTAAGCCGTTCCTAACCAATGAGCAGTTCTTC; CDR3: CAISVKPFLTNEQFF
size: few; V: TRBV29-1; J: TRBJ2-1; D: TRBD2; DNA: TGCAGCGTTGAAGAAGGAGGGAGGGCTAGCGGGAGTTTCTTC; CDR3: CSVEEGGRASGSFF
size: few; V: TRBV9; J: TRBJ2-7; D: -; DNA: TGTGCCAGCAGCCCAGAGGAGTCCTCCTACGAGCAGTACTTC; CDR3: CASSPEESSYEQYF
size: -; V: TRBV3-1; J: TRBJ2-2; D: -; DNA: TGTGCCAGCAGCCAAGATCCATTGGGGAGTATAGGCGGGGAGCTGTTTTTT; CDR3: CASSQDPLGSIGGELFF
size: few; V: TRBV2; J: TRBJ2-7; D: -; DNA: TGTGCCAGCAGTGAACATGGCAGGGATTCCCACGAGCAGTACTTC; CDR3: CASSEHGRDSHEQYF
size: few; V: TRBV6-5; J: TRBJ2-1; D: TRBD2; DNA: TGTGCCAGCAGTTACTCGGCGGGAGCGGCCGATGAGCAGTTCTTC; CDR3: CASSYSAGAADEQFF
size: many; V: TRBV28; J: TRBJ2-3; D: TRBD2; DNA: TGTGCCAGCAACATTCGGGAGGGCCTTTTAAATACGCAGTATTTT; CDR3: CASNIREGLLNTQYF
size: few; V: TRBV13; J: TRBJ2-3; D: -; DNA: TGTGCCAGCAGCCAAGGGTCGGCGGGATACACAGATACGCAGTATTTT; CDR3: CASSQGSAGYTDTQYF
size: once; V: TRBV3-1; J: TRBJ2-3; D: -; DNA: TGTGCCATCAGGGGGGATTGGTGGGACTTGGAGGCAGATACGCAGTATTTT; CDR3: CAIRGDWWDLEADTQYF
size: -; V: TRBV9; J: TRBJ2-3; D: TRBD2; DNA: TGTGCCAGCAGCCCCCGTGGTAGCGGGACCACAGATACGCAGTATTTT; CDR3: CASSPRGSGTTDTQYF
size: many; V: TRBV27; J: TRBJ2-2; D: TRBD1; DNA: TGTGCCAGCAGAAAACAGGGGCTAAACACCGGGGAGCTGTTTTTT; CDR3: CASRKQGLNTGELFF
size: -; V: TRBV6-6; J: TRBJ1-1; D: TRBD1; DNA: TGTGCCAGCAGGGGGGACAGGGGCACTGAAGCTTTCTTT; CDR3: CASRGDRGTEAFF
size: many; V: TRBV12-3/TRBV12-4; J: TRBJ2-3; D: -; DNA: TGTGCCAGCAGATGGATCGGGAGTCGGGCAGATACGCAGTATTTT; CDR3: CASRWIGSRADTQYF
size: many; V: TRBV12-3/TRBV12-4; J: TRBJ2-1; D: -; DNA: TGTGCCAGCAGTTTAGTAGTCAGGGGAAGTGAGCAGTTCTTC; CDR3: CASSLVVRGSEQFF
size: few; V: TRBV5-5; J: TRBJ2-7; D: -; DNA: TGTGCCAGCAGCTTTTCCCCGGACGAGCAGTACTTC; CDR3: CASSFSPDEQYF
size: many; V: TRBV20-1; J: TRBJ2-1; D: TRBD2; DNA: TGCAGTGCCCACCTAGCGGAACAAGTCAATGAGCAGTTCTTC; CDR3: CSAHLAEQVNEQFF
size: -; V: TRBV3-1; J: TRBJ1-1; D: -; DNA: TGTGCCAGCAGTAGCAGGGGTTTCACTGAAGCTTTCTTT; CDR3: CASSSRGFTEAFF
size: few; V: TRBV18; J: TRBJ2-1; D: -; DNA: TGTGCCAGCTCAGCGTCTGAGCAGTTCTTC; CDR3: CASSASEQFF
size: many; V: TRBV12-3/TRBV12-4; J: TRBJ2-3; D: -; DNA: TGTGCCAGCAGCCCCCCGCAGGATAGGGGTACGCAGTATTTT; CDR3: CASSPPQDRGTQYF
size: many; V: TRBV2; J: TRBJ1-5; D: -; DNA: TGTGCCAGCAGCGTTTCCCCCCACAATCAGCCCCAGCATTTT; CDR3: CASSVSPHNQPQHF
size: -; V: TRBV7-8; J: TRBJ1-5; D: -; DNA: TGTGCCAGCAGCTTAGTGCAGGAAAGGGCCCAGCATTTT; CDR3: CASSLVQERAQHF
size: few; V: TRBV20-1; J: TRBJ2-1; D: TRBD2; DNA: TGCAGTGCTACTACTACTCTAGCGGGGGGCCTCAGCTCCTACAATGAGCAGTTCTTC; CDR3: CSATTTLAGGLSSYNEQFF
size: many; V: TRBV7-9; J: TRBJ1-1; D: -; DNA: TGTGCCAGCTGGTCCACGGGGGATGAGAACACTGAAGCTTTCTTT; CDR3: CASWSTGDENTEAFF